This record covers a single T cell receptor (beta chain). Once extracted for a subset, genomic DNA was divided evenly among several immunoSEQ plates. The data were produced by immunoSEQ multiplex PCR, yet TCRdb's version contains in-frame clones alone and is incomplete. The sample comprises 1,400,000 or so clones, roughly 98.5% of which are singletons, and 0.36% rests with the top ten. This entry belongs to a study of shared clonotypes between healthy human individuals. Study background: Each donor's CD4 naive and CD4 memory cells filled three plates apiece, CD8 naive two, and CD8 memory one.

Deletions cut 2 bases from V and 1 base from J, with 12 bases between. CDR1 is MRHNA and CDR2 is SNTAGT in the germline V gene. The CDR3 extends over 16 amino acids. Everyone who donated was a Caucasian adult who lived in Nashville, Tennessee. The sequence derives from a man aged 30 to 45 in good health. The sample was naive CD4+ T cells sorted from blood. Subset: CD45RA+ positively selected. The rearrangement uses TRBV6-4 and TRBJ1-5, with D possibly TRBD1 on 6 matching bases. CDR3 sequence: CASSDVRGRSNQPQHF. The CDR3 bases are TGTGCCAGCAGTGACGTCAGGGGCCGGAGCAATCAGCCCCAGCATTTT.